The clone carrying this T cell receptor beta chain was recorded a few times. Its antigen is unidentified. This sample was taken from a study of T-cell reconstitution after alpha-beta-depleted transplantation in children. From germline, CDR1 is LNHDA and CDR2 SQIVND (reference sequence). The germline V and J ends were trimmed by 5 bases and 0 bases, with 8 bases remaining between them. CDR3 length: 15 amino acids. It was with unique molecular identifiers that the TCRbeta library was prepared. TCRdb re-called the PCR reads with MiXCR, one entry per CDR3 protein. The sample consists of 550,000 to 600,000 distinct CDR3 sequences, about 23% of them appearing once. Findings and limits, study-wide: Surviving recipient T cells and intrathymic progenitors accounted for some patients' high TCRbeta diversity at day 60. Reports say that about two months after transplant, the alpha-beta T cells came out of several hundred graft clones that had expanded. T-cell counts and diversity were attributed mostly to newly produced T cells one year after transplant.

Sequenced material: PBMCs, mostly from graft donor cells, taken 360 days after TCRalphabeta/CD19-depleted stem cell transplant. The chain carries TRBV19 and TRBJ2-6; no clear D. The source of this sequence is a boy younger than two who had a stem cell transplant for acute myeloid leukemia, so the T cells may come from the graft donor. The CDR3 is CASSVHSSGANVLTF. The DNA for the CDR3 is TGTGCCAGTAGTGTTCATAGCTCTGGGGCCAACGTCCTGACTTTC.